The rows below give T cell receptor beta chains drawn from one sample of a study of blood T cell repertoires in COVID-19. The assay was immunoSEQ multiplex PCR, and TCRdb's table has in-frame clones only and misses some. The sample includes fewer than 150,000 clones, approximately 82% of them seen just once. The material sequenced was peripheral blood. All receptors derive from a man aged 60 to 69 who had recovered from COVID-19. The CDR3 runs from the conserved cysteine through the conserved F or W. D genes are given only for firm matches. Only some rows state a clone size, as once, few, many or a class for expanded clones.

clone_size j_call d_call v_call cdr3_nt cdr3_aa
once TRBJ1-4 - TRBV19 TGTGCCAGTAGTGCGGGGGGCCAAACAACTAATGAAAAACTGTTTTTT CASSAGGQTTNEKLFF
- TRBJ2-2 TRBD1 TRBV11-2 TGTGCCAGCAGCTTAGTTGCAGGGGGTGTGGCCGGGGAGCTGTTTTTT CASSLVAGGVAGELFF
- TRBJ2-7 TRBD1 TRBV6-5 TGTGCCAGCATCCTACAGGGGGCGGGTGAGCAGTACTTC CASILQGAGEQYF
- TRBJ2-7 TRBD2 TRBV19 TGTGCCAGTAGCGCAGGGACTAGCGCGTCCTACGAGCAGTACTTC CASSAGTSASYEQYF
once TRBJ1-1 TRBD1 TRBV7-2 TGTGCCAGCAGCGGACAGGGTTTGGGTGAAGCTTTCTTT CASSGQGLGEAFF
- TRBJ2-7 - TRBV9 TGTGCCAGCAGCCCCCGTGGAGGGAGTGGATACGAGCAGTACTTC CASSPRGGSGYEQYF
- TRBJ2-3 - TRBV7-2 TGTGCCAGCAGCTGGCCCAAGGATACGCAGTATTTT CASSWPKDTQYF
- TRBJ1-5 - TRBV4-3 TGCGCCAGCAGCCAAGACCCGGGGGGACTAGAGCCCCAGCATTTT CASSQDPGGLEPQHF
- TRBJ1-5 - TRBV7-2 TGTGCCAGCAGCTCTACCAATCAGCCCCAGCATTTT CASSSTNQPQHF
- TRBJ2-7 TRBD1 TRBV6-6 TGTGCCACGATATGGGACAGCTCCTCCTACGAGCAGTACTTC CATIWDSSSYEQYF
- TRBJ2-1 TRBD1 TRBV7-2 TGTGCCAGCAGCAGAACAGGGGGCGGCTACAATGAGCAGTTCTTC CASSRTGGGYNEQFF
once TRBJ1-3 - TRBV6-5 - CASSSSQGNRGNTIYF
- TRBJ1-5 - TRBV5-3 TGTGCCAGAAGCTTGGACGGTAGCAATCAGCCCCAGCATTTT CARSLDGSNQPQHF
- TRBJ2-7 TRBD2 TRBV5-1 TGCGCCAGCAGCGGGGGACTAGCGGGAATGGCCTACGAGCAGTACTTC CASSGGLAGMAYEQYF
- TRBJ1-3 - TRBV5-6 TGTGCCAGCAGCTTGGGGGGGACTAGGAATGGAAACACCATATATTTT CASSLGGTRNGNTIYF
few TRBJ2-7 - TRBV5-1 TGCGCCAGCAGCTTGGAATTTGGGACACCATCCTACGAGCAGTACTTC CASSLEFGTPSYEQYF
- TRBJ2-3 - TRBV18 TGTGCCAGCTCACCGGGACTTGGGCTTAACACAGATACGCAGTATTTT CASSPGLGLNTDTQYF
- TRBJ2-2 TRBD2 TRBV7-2 TGTGCCAGCAGCTTAGTGCCTAGCGGACGGGGGAACACCGGGGAGCTGTTTTTT CASSLVPSGRGNTGELFF
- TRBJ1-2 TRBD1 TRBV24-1 TGTGCCACCAGTGATCGTGGACAGGGGCCAAGTAACTATGGCTACACCTTC CATSDRGQGPSNYGYTF
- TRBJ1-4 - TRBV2 TGTGCCAGCAACCTAAGAGGGAGCGGGACTAATGAAAAACTGTTTTTT CASNLRGSGTNEKLFF
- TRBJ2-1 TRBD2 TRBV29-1 TGCAGCGCGACTAGCGGGGCCGGCAATGAGCAGTTCTTC CSATSGAGNEQFF
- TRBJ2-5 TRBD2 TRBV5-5 TGTGCCAGCAGCTCCCAGCGGGGCCAAGAGACCCAGTACTTC CASSSQRGQETQYF
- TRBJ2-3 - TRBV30 TGTGCCTGGGAAACAGGTTTGGGCACAGATACGCAGTATTTT CAWETGLGTDTQYF
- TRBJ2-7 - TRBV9 TGTGCCAGCAGCGTAGCGGGGAGAGGGACCTACGAGCAGTACTTC CASSVAGRGTYEQYF